This T cell receptor (beta chain) was recorded in a study of cytomegalovirus exposure and HLA in healthy donors. Study information: Early released data comprised 80 million to 100 million unique TCRs from HLA-typed donors.

This clone was picked up a small number of times. Its antigen is unidentified. Overall study findings and caveats: TCR beta chains associated with HLA were, in a later analysis, more clonally expanded than equally common others. Looking again later, the authors saw that most CMV-associated TCR beta chains seemed HLA-restricted.

V shed 3 bases, J shed 7 bases, and the junction held 9 bases outside the gene matches. The CDR3 has 15 amino acids. Germline V gene lookup returns CDR1 LGHNA and CDR2 YSLEER. PCR amplification relied on 60 Vbeta primers (plus 13 Jbeta primers). The data were produced by immunoSEQ multiplex PCR, yet TCRdb's version contains in-frame clones alone and is incomplete. The sample includes more than 85,000 clones, about 80% seen only once; the top ten take roughly 13%. The sequence derives from a man younger than 45 in good health and CMV-seropositive. Material: PBMCs. The chain uses TRBV4-3 and TRBJ2-1; TRBD1 matches at 7 bases. CDR3 protein: CASSHVDRDRNEQFF. CDR3 nucleotide sequence: TGCGCCAGCAGCCATGTTGACAGGGATCGGAATGAGCAGTTCTTC.